This is a list of T cell receptor beta chains from one sample in a study of shared clonotypes between healthy human individuals. This table comes from immunoSEQ multiplex PCR, and its TCRdb copy is limited to in-frame clones, with some not included. Among around 430,000 clones, 79% were seen once, and the ten largest hold roughly 13%. Sequenced material: PBMCs. All receptors come from a woman between 40 and 50 years old in good health. Some clones in this sample may be carry-over from other donors' samples. Both conserved end residues are part of each CDR3. The order of the fields is J gene, V gene, CDR3 protein.

>TRBJ2-5|TRBV2
CASTLHLNRETQYF
>TRBJ1-5|TRBV7-6
CASSYSNQPQHF
>TRBJ2-1|TRBV18
CASSPPGGSYNEQFF
>TRBJ2-7|TRBV4-2
CASSQGAGAVSYEQYF
>TRBJ1-6|TRBV11-3
CASSLDQMSPLHF
>TRBJ2-5|TRBV5-1
CASSLSGAEETQYF
>TRBJ2-5|TRBV28
CASSPKGDQETQYF
>TRBJ2-6|TRBV5-1
CASSRDRGPGANVLTF
>TRBJ2-7|TRBV19
CASSIRASGSYEQYF
>TRBJ2-1|TRBV29-1
CSVEVRRNEQFF
>TRBJ2-7|TRBV28
CASSSLREYAEQYF
>TRBJ1-2|TRBV28
CASRDRAHYGYTF
>TRBJ2-7|TRBV11-2
CASSLGVLYEQYF
>TRBJ2-7|TRBV30
CAWGNYEQYF
>TRBJ2-4|TRBV9
CASSEIGGNIQYF
>NA|TRBV5-4
CASSLGGASSYEQYF
>TRBJ2-5|TRBV11-2
CASSSGRGLAATRETQYF
>TRBJ1-5|TRBV19
CASSIPGQFDPSNQPQHF
>TRBJ2-5|TRBV7-3
CASSFSGGRQETQYF
>TRBJ1-5|TRBV21-1
CASSPKKAIWVGGVSQPQHF
>TRBJ2-1|TRBV19
CASSIVRTSGTYNEQFF
>TRBJ2-3|TRBV6-4
CASSPIIGLAGSADTQYF
>TRBJ1-2|TRBV4-2
CASNPTGQEDNYGYTF
>TRBJ2-7|TRBV6-6
CASSHGTYEQYF
>TRBJ2-5|TRBV6-1
CASAQRETQYF
>TRBJ1-1|TRBV7-9
CASSQVGNEAFF
>TRBJ1-5|TRBV25-1
CASSRTGGNQPQHF
>TRBJ1-4|TRBV7-9
CASSPSFTGDPTNEKLFF
>TRBJ2-2|TRBV6-4
CASSSGREADTGELFF
>TRBJ1-4|TRBV18
CASSRGQDNEKLFF
>TRBJ2-5|TRBV14
CASSRNRLAGIETQYF
>TRBJ2-4|TRBV5-1
CASSLGLAGEGKNIQYF
>TRBJ2-2|TRBV27
CASKTFLRERESGELFF
>TRBJ1-2|TRBV19
CASSIYRDYNYGYTF
>TRBJ2-3|TRBV7-9
CASSLGSTDTQYF
>TRBJ2-7|TRBV21-1
CASTLTGPFIDEQYF
>TRBJ2-1|TRBV18
CASSPGLVDNEQFF
>TRBJ2-2|TRBV7-9
CASSPLLGGGAVNTGELFF
>TRBJ2-3|TRBV7-8
CASSPMVGLGGADTQYF
>TRBJ2-5|TRBV21-1
CASSKGNRGTSGNQETQYF
>TRBJ1-1|TRBV5-1
CASSWGSTGRTEAFF
>TRBJ2-4|TRBV11-2
CASSPTGAKNIQYF